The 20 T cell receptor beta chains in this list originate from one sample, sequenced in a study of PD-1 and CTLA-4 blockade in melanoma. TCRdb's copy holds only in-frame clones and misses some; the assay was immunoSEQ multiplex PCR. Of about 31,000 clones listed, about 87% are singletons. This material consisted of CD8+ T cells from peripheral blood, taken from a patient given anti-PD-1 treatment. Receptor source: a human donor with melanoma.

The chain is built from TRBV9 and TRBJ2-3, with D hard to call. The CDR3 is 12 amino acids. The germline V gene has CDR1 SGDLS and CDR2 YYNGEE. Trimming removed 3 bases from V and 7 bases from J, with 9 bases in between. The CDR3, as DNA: TGTGCCAGCAGCGGAAGCCTAAATACGCAGTATTTT. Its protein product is CASSGSLNTQYF.

The CDR3: CASSSTTGTEVYGYTF. As DNA, the CDR3 is TGCGCCAGCAGCTCCACCACCGGGACAGAAGTCTATGGCTACACCTTC. The chain links TRBV5-1 to TRBJ1-2, with 7 nucleotides matching TRBD1. The CDR3 extends over 16 amino acids. The V gene's germline CDR1 is SGHRS and CDR2 YFSETQ. The V and J ends lost 3 bases and 4 bases, in that order; junction bases with no gene match: 12.

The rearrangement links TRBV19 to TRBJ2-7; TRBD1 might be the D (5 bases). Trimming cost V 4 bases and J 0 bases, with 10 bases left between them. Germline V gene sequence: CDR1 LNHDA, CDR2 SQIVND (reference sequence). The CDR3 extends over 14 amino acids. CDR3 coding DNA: TGTGCCAGTAGTACCGACAGCACCTCCTACGAGCAGTACTTC. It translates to CASSTDSTSYEQYF. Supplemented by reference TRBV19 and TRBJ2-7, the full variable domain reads DGGITQSPKYLFRKEGQNVTLSCEQNLNHDAMYWYRQDPGQGLRLIYYSQIVNDFQKGDIAEGYSVSREKKESFPLTVTSAQKNPTAFYLCASSTDSTSYEQYFGPGTRLTVT.

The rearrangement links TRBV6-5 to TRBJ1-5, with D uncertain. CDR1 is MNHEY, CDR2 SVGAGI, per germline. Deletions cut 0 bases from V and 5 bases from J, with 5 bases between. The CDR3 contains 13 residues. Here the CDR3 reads CASSYSGDQPQHF. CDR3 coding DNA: TGTGCCAGCAGTTACTCGGGCGATCAGCCCCAGCATTTT.

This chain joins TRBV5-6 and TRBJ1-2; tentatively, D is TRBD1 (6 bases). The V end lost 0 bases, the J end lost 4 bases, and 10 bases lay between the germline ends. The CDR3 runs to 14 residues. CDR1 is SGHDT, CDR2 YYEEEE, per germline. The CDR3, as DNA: TGTGCCAGCAGCTTGGGGGGACAAGTCTATGGCTACACCTTC. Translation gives CASSLGGQVYGYTF.

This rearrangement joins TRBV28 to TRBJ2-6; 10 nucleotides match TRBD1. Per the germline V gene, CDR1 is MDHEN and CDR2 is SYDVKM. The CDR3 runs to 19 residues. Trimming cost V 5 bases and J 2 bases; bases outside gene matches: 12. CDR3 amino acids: CASSTRQGAALTGANVLTF. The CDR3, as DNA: TGTGCCAGCAGTACGCGACAGGGGGCTGCTCTTACTGGGGCCAACGTCCTGACTTTC.

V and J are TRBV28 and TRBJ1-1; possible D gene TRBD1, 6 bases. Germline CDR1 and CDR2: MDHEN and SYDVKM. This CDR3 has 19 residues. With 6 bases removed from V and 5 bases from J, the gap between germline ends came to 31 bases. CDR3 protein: CASRTLPHSYRAGKTEAFF. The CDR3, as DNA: TGTGCCAGCAGAACCTTACCCCATTCATACAGGGCCGGGAAAACTGAAGCTTTCTTT.

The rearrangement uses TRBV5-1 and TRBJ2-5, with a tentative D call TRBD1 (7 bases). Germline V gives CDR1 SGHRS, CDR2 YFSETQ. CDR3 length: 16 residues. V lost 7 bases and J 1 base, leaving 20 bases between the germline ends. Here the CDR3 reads CASRGGYRGSQETQYF. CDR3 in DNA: TGCGCCAGCCGCGGAGGGTACAGGGGTAGCCAAGAGACCCAGTACTTC.

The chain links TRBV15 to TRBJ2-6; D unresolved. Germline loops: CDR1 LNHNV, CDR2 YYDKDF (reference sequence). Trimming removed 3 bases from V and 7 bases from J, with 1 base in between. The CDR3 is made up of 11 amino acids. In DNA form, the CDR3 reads TGTGCCACCAGCAGCGCCAACGTCCTGACTTTC. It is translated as CATSSANVLTF.

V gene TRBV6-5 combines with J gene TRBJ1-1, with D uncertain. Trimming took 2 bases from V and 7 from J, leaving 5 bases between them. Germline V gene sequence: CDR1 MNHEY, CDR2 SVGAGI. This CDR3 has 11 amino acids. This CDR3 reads CASSYPGEAFF. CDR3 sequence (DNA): TGTGCCAGCAGTTACCCAGGTGAAGCTTTCTTT.

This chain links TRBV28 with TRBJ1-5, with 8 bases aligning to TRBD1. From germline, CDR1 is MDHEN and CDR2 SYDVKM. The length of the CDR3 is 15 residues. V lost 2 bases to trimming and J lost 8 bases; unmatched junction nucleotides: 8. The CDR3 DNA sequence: TGTGCCAGCAGTTTACGGACAGGGATAACGGAGCCCCAGCATTTT. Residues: CASSLRTGITEPQHF.

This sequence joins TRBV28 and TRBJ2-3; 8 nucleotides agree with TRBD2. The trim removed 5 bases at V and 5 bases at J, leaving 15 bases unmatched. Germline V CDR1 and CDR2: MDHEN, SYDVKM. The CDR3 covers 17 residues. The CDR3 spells CASSPSGLAVPGDTQYF. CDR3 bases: TGTGCCAGCAGTCCCTCAGGACTAGCCGTGCCAGGAGATACGCAGTATTTT.

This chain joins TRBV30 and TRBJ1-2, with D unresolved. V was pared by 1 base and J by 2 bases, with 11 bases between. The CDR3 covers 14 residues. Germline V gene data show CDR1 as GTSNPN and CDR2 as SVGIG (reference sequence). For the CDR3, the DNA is TGTGCCTGGAGTGATGGATCGGGAAACTATGGCTACACCTTC. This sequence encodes CAWSDGSGNYGYTF.

CDR3 sequence reads: CASTLRGAGAYQETQYF. The CDR3 DNA reads TGTGCCAGCACCTTAAGGGGGGCGGGGGCGTACCAAGAGACCCAGTACTTC. The gene calls are TRBV27 and TRBJ2-5; TRBD2 is a possible D gene (7 bases). The CDR3 spans 17 residues. Trimming shortened V by 7 bases and J by 0 bases, and 21 bases separated the two germline ends. In germline, CDR1 is MNHEY, CDR2 SMNVEV (reference sequence).

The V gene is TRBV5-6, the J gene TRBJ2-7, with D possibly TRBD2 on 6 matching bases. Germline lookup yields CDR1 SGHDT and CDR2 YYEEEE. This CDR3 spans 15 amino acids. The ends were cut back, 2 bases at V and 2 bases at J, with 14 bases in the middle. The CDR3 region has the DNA TGTGCCAGCAGCTTAGGAGGGTTTGTCGCCTACGAGCAGTACTTC. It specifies CASSLGGFVAYEQYF. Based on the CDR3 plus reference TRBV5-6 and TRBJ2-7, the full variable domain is DAGVTQSPTHLIKTRGQQVTLRCSPKSGHDTVSWYQQALGQGPQFIFQYYEEEERQRGNFPDRFSGHQFPNYSSELNVNALLLGDSALYLCASSLGGFVAYEQYFGPGTRLTVT.

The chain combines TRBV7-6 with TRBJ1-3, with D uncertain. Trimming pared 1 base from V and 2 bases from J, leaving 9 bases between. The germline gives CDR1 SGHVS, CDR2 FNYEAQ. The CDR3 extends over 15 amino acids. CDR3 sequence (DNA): TGTGCCAGCAGCTTAGATGGCGGACCTGGAAACACCATATATTTT. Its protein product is CASSLDGGPGNTIYF.

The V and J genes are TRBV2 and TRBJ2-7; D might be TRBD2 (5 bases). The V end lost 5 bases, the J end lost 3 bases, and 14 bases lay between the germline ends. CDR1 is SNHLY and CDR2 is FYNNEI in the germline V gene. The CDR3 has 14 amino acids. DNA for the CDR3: TGTGCCAGCAGTACCCGGACTCGGGTCTACGAGCAGTACTTC. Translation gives CASSTRTRVYEQYF.

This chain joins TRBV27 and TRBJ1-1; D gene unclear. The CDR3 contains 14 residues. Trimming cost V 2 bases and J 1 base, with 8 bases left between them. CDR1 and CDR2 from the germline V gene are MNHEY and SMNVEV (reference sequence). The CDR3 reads CASSLVAWNTEAFF. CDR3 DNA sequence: TGTGCCAGCAGTTTAGTTGCATGGAACACTGAAGCTTTCTTT.

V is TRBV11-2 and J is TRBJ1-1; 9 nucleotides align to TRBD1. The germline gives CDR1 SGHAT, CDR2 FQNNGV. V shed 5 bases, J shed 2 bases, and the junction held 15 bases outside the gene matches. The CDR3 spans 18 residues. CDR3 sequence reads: CASSGVDRGVVLNTEAFF. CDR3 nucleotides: TGTGCCAGCAGCGGGGTGGACAGGGGAGTAGTCCTTAACACTGAAGCTTTCTTT.

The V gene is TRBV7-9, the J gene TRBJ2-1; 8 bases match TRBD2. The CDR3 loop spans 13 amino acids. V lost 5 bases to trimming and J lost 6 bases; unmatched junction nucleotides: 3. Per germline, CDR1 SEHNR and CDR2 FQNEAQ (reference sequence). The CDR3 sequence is CASSPGGSNEQFF. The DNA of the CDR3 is TGTGCCAGCAGCCCGGGGGGGAGCAATGAGCAGTTCTTC.